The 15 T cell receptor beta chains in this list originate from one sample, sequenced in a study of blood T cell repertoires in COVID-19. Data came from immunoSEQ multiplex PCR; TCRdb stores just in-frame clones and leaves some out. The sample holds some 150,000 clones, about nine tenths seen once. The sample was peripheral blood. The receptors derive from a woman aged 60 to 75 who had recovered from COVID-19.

The CDR3 sequence is CASSVTGGQGLNTEAFF. Written as DNA, the CDR3 is TGTGCCAGCAGCGTAACAGGGGGACAGGGCCTGAACACTGAAGCTTTCTTT. The chain joins TRBV9 to TRBJ1-1; TRBD1 matches 9 bases. The CDR3 is made up of 17 amino acids. Germline CDR1 reads SGDLS; CDR2 reads YYNGEE. V was pared by 1 base and J by 0 bases, with 7 bases of the junction left unmatched.

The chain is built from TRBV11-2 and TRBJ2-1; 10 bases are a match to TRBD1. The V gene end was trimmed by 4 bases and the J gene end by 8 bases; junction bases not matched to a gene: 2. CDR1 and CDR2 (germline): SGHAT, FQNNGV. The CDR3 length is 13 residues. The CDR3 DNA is TGTGCCAGCAGCTGGGACAGGGGCCATGAGCAGTTCTTC. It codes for CASSWDRGHEQFF.

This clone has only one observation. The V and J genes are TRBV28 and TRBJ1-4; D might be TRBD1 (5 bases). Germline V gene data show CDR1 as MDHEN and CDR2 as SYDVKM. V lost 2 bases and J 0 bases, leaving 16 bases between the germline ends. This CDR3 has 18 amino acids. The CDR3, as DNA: TGTGCCAGCAGTTTAGGATCCAGGGCCCTTGCAACTAATGAAAAACTGTTTTTT. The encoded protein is CASSLGSRALATNEKLFF. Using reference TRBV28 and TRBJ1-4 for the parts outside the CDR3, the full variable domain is DVKVTQSSRYLVKRTGEKVFLECVQDMDHENMFWYRQDPGLGLRLIYFSYDVKMKEKGDIPEGYSVSREKKERFSLILESASTNQTSMYLCASSLGSRALATNEKLFFGSGTQLSVL.

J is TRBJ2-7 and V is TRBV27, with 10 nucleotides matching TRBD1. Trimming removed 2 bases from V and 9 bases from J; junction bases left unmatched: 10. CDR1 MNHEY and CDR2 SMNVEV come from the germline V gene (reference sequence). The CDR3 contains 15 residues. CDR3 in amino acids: CASSLAGTGAFVQYF. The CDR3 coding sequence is TGTGCCAGCAGTTTAGCCGGGACAGGGGCTTTCGTGCAGTACTTC.

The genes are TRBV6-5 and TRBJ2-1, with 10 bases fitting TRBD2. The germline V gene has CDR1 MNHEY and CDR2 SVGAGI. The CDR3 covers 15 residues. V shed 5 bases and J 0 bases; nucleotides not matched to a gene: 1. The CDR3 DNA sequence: TGTGCCAGCAGTAGCGGGGGGGACTCCTACAATGAGCAGTTCTTC. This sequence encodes CASSSGGDSYNEQFF.

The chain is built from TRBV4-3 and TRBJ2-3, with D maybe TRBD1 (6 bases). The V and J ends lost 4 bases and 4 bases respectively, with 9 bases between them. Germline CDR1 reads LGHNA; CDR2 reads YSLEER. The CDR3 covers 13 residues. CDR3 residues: CASSPQGSDTQYF. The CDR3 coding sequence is TGCGCCAGCAGCCCTCAGGGGTCAGATACGCAGTATTTT.

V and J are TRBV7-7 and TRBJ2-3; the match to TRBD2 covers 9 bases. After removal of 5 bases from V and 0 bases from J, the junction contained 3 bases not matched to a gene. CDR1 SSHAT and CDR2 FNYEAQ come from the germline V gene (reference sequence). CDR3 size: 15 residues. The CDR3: CASSATSGSTDTQYF. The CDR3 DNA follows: TGTGCCAGCAGCGCGACTAGCGGTAGCACAGATACGCAGTATTTT.

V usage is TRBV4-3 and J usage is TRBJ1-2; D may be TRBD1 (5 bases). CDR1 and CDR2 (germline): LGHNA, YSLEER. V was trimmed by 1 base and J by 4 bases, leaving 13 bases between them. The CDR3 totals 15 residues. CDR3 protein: CASSQVVGGSYGYTF. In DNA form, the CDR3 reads TGCGCCAGCAGCCAAGTGGTGGGGGGTAGCTATGGCTACACCTTC.

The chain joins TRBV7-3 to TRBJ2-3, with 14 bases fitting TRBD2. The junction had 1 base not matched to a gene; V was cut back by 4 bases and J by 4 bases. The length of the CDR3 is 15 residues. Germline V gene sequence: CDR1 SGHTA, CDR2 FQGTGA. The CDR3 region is CASSSGLAGADTQYF. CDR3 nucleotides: TGTGCCAGCAGCTCGGGACTAGCGGGGGCAGATACGCAGTATTTT.

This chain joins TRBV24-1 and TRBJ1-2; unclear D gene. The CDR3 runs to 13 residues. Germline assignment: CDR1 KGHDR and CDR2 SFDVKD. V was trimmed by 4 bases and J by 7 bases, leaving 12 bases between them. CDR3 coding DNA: TGTGCCACCAGTGACCCCAGCCGGGGTGGCTACACCTTC. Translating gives CATSDPSRGGYTF.

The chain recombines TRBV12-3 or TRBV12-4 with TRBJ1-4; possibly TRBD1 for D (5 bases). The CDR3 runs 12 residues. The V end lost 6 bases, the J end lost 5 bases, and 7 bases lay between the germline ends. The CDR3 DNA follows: TGTGCCAGCAGCACAGGAAATGAAAAACTGTTTTTT. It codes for CASSTGNEKLFF.

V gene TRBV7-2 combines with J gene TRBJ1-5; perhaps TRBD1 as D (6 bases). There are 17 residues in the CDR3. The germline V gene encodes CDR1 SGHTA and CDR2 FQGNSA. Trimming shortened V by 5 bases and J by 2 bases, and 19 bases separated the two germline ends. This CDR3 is CASSPPNSAGGNQPQHF. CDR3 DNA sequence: TGTGCCAGCAGCCCCCCCAACTCGGCAGGGGGCAATCAGCCCCAGCATTTT.

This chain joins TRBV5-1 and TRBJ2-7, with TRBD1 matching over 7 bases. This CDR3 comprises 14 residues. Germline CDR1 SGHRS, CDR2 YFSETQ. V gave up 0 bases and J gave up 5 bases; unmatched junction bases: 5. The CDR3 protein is CASSLVAGGDEQYF. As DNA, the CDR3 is TGCGCCAGCAGCTTGGTGGCAGGGGGTGACGAGCAGTACTTC. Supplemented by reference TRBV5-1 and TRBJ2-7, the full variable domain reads KAGVTQTPRYLIKTRGQQVTLSCSPISGHRSVSWYQQTPGQGLQFLFEYFSETQRNKGNFPGRFSGRQFSNSRSEMNVSTLELGDSALYLCASSLVAGGDEQYFGPGTRLTVT.

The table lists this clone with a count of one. The DNA of the CDR3 is TGTGCCAGCTCACCGTTCAGCGTGAACACTGAAGCTTTCTTT. Translating it yields CASSPFSVNTEAFF. The chain employs TRBV18 and TRBJ1-1; D gene uncertain. There are 14 residues in the CDR3. Per germline, CDR1 KGHSH and CDR2 LQKENI. V lost 3 bases and J lost 0, with 8 bases in between.

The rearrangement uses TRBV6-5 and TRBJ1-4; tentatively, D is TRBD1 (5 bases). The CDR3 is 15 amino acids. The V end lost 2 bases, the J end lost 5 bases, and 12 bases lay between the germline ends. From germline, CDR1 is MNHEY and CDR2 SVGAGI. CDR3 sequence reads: CASSYAGGHNEKLFF. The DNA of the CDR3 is TGTGCCAGCAGTTACGCAGGCGGACACAATGAAAAACTGTTTTTT.